These 13 T cell receptor beta chains originate from one sample sequenced in a study of blood T cell repertoires in COVID-19. Data came from immunoSEQ multiplex PCR; TCRdb stores just in-frame clones and leaves some out. The data hold around 130,000 clones, with around 83% observed a single time. Source material: PBMCs or T cells enriched from blood (not recorded which). The receptors shown here come from a man aged 25-40 years who had recovered from COVID-19.

V gene TRBV5-6 combines with J gene TRBJ2-7; possibly TRBD2 for D (6 bases). This CDR3 is 15 amino acids long. With 0 bases removed from V and 4 bases from J, the gap between germline ends came to 14 bases. Germline V gene lookup returns CDR1 SGHDT and CDR2 YYEEEE. CDR3 in amino acids: CASSLAVGGMYEQYF. CDR3 nucleotide sequence: TGTGCCAGCAGCTTGGCCGTGGGAGGAATGTACGAGCAGTACTTC.

The V gene is TRBV5-1, the J gene TRBJ1-1; a possible D gene is TRBD1 (5 bases). Germline CDR1 is SGHRS and CDR2 is YFSETQ. Trimming took 2 bases from V and 0 from J, leaving 8 bases between them. This CDR3 has 14 amino acids. In DNA form, the CDR3 reads TGCGCCAGCAGCTTTTCGACAGTGAACACTGAAGCTTTCTTT. It yields the protein CASSFSTVNTEAFF.

This clone was found once. The gene calls are TRBV18 and TRBJ1-1; D gene ambiguous. The CDR3 length is 15 residues. Trimming took 3 bases from V and 0 from J, leaving 11 bases between them. Germline CDR1 KGHSH, CDR2 LQKENI. The CDR3, as DNA: TGTGCCAGCTCACCGAGCGTGATTTTGAACACTGAAGCTTTCTTT. It codes for CASSPSVILNTEAFF.

The chain uses TRBV5-5 and TRBJ1-1; D not certain. The germline V gene encodes CDR1 SGHKS and CDR2 YYEKEE (reference sequence). This CDR3 region has 14 residues. Trimming took 0 bases from V and 1 from J, leaving 7 bases between them. The CDR3 nucleotides read TGTGCCAGCAGCTTGGCCCCAAAGAACACTGAAGCTTTCTTT. Encoded protein: CASSLAPKNTEAFF. Filled out from reference TRBV5-5 and TRBJ1-1, the complete variable domain reads DAGVTQSPTHLIKTRGQQVTLRCSPISGHKSVSWYQQVLGQGPQFIFQYYEKEERGRGNFPDRFSARQFPNYSSELNVNALLLGDSALYLCASSLAPKNTEAFFGQGTRLTVV.

This clone was counted once. The chain combines TRBV11-2 with TRBJ1-4, with no clear D. V was shortened by 5 bases and J by 4 bases, with 14 bases between the two germline ends. The CDR3 spans 15 residues. Per the germline V gene, CDR1 is SGHAT and CDR2 is FQNNGV. The CDR3: CASSPRRRVNEKLFF. The CDR3 nucleotides read TGTGCCAGCAGCCCCCGGAGGAGGGTTAATGAAAAACTGTTTTTT. Filled out from reference TRBV11-2 and TRBJ1-4, the complete variable domain reads EAGVAQSPRYKIIEKRQSVAFWCNPISGHATLYWYQQILGQGPKLLIQFQNNGVVDDSQLPKDRFSAERLKGVDSTLKIQPAKLEDSAVYLCASSPRRRVNEKLFFGSGTQLSVL.

V gene TRBV7-2 combines with J gene TRBJ2-2; D might be TRBD1 (5 bases). CDR3 size: 13 residues. The V end was cut by 2 bases, the J end by 8 bases, with 9 bases between. Germline CDR1 reads SGHTA; CDR2 reads FQGNSA. The DNA for the CDR3 is TGTGCCAGCAGCTTACTTAAGGGGGGGGAGCTGTTTTTT. This translates into CASSLLKGGELFF.

The CDR3 sequence is CASKESGETEAFF. The CDR3 coding sequence is TGTGCCAGCAAAGAATCAGGGGAGACTGAAGCTTTCTTT. V usage is TRBV2 and J usage is TRBJ1-1; tentatively, D is TRBD1 (6 bases). Germline lookup yields CDR1 SNHLY and CDR2 FYNNEI. V lost 7 bases and J lost 5, with 14 bases in between. The CDR3 consists of 13 residues.

This rearrangement joins TRBV2 to TRBJ1-5, with TRBD1 identical over 10 bases. This CDR3 region has 14 residues. Germline CDR1 SNHLY, CDR2 FYNNEI. After removal of 7 bases from V and 9 bases from J, the junction contained 9 bases not matched to a gene. The CDR3 DNA sequence: TGTGCCAGCAACCGGGACAGGGGATTTCGGCCCCAGCATTTT. Translating it yields CASNRDRGFRPQHF.

The genes are TRBV10-3 and TRBJ2-1, with 11 nucleotides matching TRBD2. Trimming took 6 bases from V and 0 from J; bases not matched to a gene: 4. The CDR3 is 16 amino acids. Germline V gene sequence: CDR1 ENHRY, CDR2 SYGVKD. CDR3 loop: CAISQTSGVSYNEQFF. The CDR3 nucleotides read TGTGCCATCAGCCAGACTAGCGGGGTCTCCTACAATGAGCAGTTCTTC.

The chain uses TRBV30 and TRBJ1-1, with D uncertain. With 0 bases removed from V and 5 bases from J, the gap between germline ends came to 13 bases. CDR1 GTSNPN and CDR2 SVGIG come from the germline V gene (reference sequence). CDR3 length: 14 residues. CDR3 loop: CAWSVEGWATEAFF. The DNA of the CDR3 is TGTGCCTGGAGTGTAGAGGGCTGGGCGACTGAAGCTTTCTTT.

The V and J genes are TRBV2 and TRBJ2-2; 11 bases map to TRBD2. The trim removed 2 bases at V and 7 bases at J, leaving 9 bases unmatched. This CDR3 is 17 amino acids long. Germline V gives CDR1 SNHLY, CDR2 FYNNEI. This CDR3 reads CASSERLAGGPSGELFF. For the CDR3, the DNA is TGTGCCAGCAGTGAACGGTTAGCGGGGGGGCCTAGCGGGGAGCTGTTTTTT.

The chain recombines TRBV19 with TRBJ1-5; 8 nucleotides line up with TRBD1. CDR1 is LNHDA, CDR2 SQIVND, per germline (reference sequence). The CDR3 extends over 15 amino acids. With 3 bases clipped from V and 7 bases from J, the junction kept 8 bases outside the gene matches. CDR3 in amino acids: CASSIVDRVGQPQHF. CDR3 DNA sequence: TGTGCCAGTAGTATTGTGGACAGGGTTGGCCAGCCCCAGCATTTT.

This chain joins TRBV11-2 and TRBJ2-7, with 8 bases that match TRBD2. The CDR3 totals 14 residues. Germline V gene sequence: CDR1 SGHAT, CDR2 FQNNGV. V was pared by 5 bases and J by 3 bases, with 6 bases of the junction left unmatched. The CDR3 nucleotides are TGTGCCAGCAGCCCCCTGCGGGGGGACTACGAGCAGTACGTC. It codes for CASSPLRGDYEQYV.